This TCR beta chain appears in the sequencing data of a study of OX40 agonist ivuxolimab in advanced cancers. The overall study: Cancers in dose escalation were hepatocellular, melanoma, renal cell and head and neck. Past anti-PD-1, anti-PD-L1 or anti-CTLA-4 therapy was accepted, and around 40% had received some. General observations from the study: It was not determined which antigens were specifically recognized by the peripheral T cells that had undergone clonal expansion. CD4+ and CD8+ blood T cells expanded clonally by week 6 at 0.1 to 3.0 mg/kg.

V lost 4 bases and J lost 5, with 12 bases in between. The CDR3 contains 13 residues. Germline V lookup: CDR1 SGHTA, CDR2 FQGTGA. Generated by immunoSEQ multiplex PCR, the TCRdb table keeps only in-frame clones and is missing some. The sample lists 55,000 to 80,000 clones; approximately 89% were seen once. On this clone itself: Its antigen is not known.

The receptor was isolated from an adult with an advanced solid tumor such as melanoma, head and neck, liver or kidney cancer. This sample comprised CD4+ or CD8+ T cells sorted from blood, obtained in a trial of the OX40 agonist ivuxolimab. The J gene is TRBJ2-7, the V gene TRBV7-3; D might be TRBD1 or TRBD2, each matching 5 bases. CDR3 DNA sequence: TGTGCCAGCAGCTCGGGACCTTTAAACGAGCAGTACTTC. This encodes CASSSGPLNEQYF.